The 18 T cell receptor beta chains listed next were all sequenced from one sample in a study of T cells and Merkel cell carcinoma outcomes (TCRdb year 2020). Receptor amplification or capture employed the immunoSEQ multiplex PCR assay. The clones in this table, taken by TCRdb from immuneACCESS, are in-frame only. Not every clone is retained; where verified, under half of the shortfall comes from an unresolved V gene, and the cause of the rest is unknown. In all, the sample holds under 1,500 clones, and approximately 90% of those were seen once. 10% of the sample belongs to the ten largest clones. What was sequenced was tumor tissue from Merkel cell carcinoma. Receptors originate from a human donor with Merkel cell carcinoma.

The chain couples TRBV18 to TRBJ2-7; TRBD1 agrees at 7 bases. The germline V gene encodes CDR1 KGHSH and CDR2 LQKENI. J lost 3 bases, V lost 10 bases, and 9 bases had no gene match. The CDR3 has 13 amino acids. Here the CDR3 DNA reads TGTGCCACTCGCGGACAGGCGAACTACGAGCAGTACTTC. This sequence encodes CATRGQANYEQYF.

This clone was recorded once. The chain joins TRBV15 to TRBJ1-4, with a possible D match to TRBD1 (5 bases). The CDR3 runs to 16 residues. CDR1 is LNHNV and CDR2 is YYDKDF in the germline V gene (reference sequence). Trimming shortened V by 3 bases and J by 6 bases, and 17 bases separated the two germline ends. The CDR3 sequence: CATSRDGAAPYEKLFF. The DNA for the CDR3 is TGTGCCACCAGCAGGGATGGGGCGGCGCCTTATGAAAAACTGTTTTTT.

The gene calls are TRBV4-1 and TRBJ1-3; maybe TRBD1 (6 bases). Germline-derived CDR1 and CDR2 are MGHRA and YSYEKL. V was trimmed by 3 bases and J by 0 bases, leaving 9 bases between them. This CDR3 contains 15 residues. CDR3 in DNA: TGCGCCAGCAGCCAGGGGACAAGCTCTGGAAACACCATATATTTT. Translation: CASSQGTSSGNTIYF.

This clone has more than one count but fewer than ten. This chain uses TRBV2 with TRBJ2-1, with 7 bases lining up with TRBD2. V dropped 8 bases and J dropped 7; count of bases not matched to a gene: 5. The germline V gene has CDR1 SNHLY and CDR2 FYNNEI. This CDR3 contains 12 residues. CDR3 bases: TGTGCCAGCCGACTAGCTTGGAATGAGCAGTTCTTC. Translation gives CASRLAWNEQFF.

The rearrangement joins TRBV13 to TRBJ1-2; D is unresolved. Looked up from germline, CDR1 is PRHDT and CDR2 is FYEKMQ (reference sequence). The CDR3 covers 12 residues. Trimming pared 1 base from V and 10 bases from J, leaving 10 bases between. This CDR3 is CASSLVRRDYTF. Written as DNA, the CDR3 is TGTGCCAGCAGCTTAGTGAGGCGGGACTACACCTTC. Using reference TRBV13 and TRBJ1-2 for the parts outside the CDR3, the full variable domain is AAGVIQSPRHLIKEKRETATLKCYPIPRHDTVYWYQQGPGQDPQFLISFYEKMQSDKGSIPDRFSAQQFSDYHSELNMSSLELGDSALYFCASSLVRRDYTFGSGTRLTVV.

For this clone: This CDR3 is also generated by other DNA sequences in the sample. The CDR3: CASSLQGGNYGYTF. The CDR3 DNA reads as TGTGCCAGCAGCTTACAGGGGGGTAACTATGGCTACACCTTC. This chain links TRBV27 with TRBJ1-2; TRBD1 agrees at 8 bases. Germline-derived CDR1 and CDR2 are MNHEY and SMNVEV (reference sequence). Germline trimming cut 6 bases from V and 1 base from J; bases unmatched to any gene: 4. The CDR3 spans 14 residues.

V usage is TRBV29-1 and J usage is TRBJ1-2; D ambiguous. The CDR3 has 15 amino acids. Trimming took 5 bases from V and 1 from J, leaving 17 bases between them. Germline CDR1 reads SQVTM; CDR2 reads ANQGSEA. CDR3 nucleotide sequence: TGCAGCGTTCCTATAAGTCCGGACGGTAACTATGGCTACACCTTC. Translated, it gives CSVPISPDGNYGYTF.

The V call is TRBV30, the J call TRBJ1-6; 7 positions agree with TRBD1. Losses at the gene ends were 3 bases for V and 7 bases for J; bases not matched to a gene: 3. The CDR3 spans 13 residues. CDR1 and CDR2 (germline): GTSNPN, SVGIG (reference sequence). The CDR3 sequence: CAWRGQINSPLHF. CDR3 bases: TGTGCCTGGAGGGGACAGATCAATTCACCCCTCCACTTT.

This clone was counted a single time. The genes are TRBV10-2 and TRBJ2-7; no firm D call. Trimming cost V 5 bases and J 3 bases, with 5 bases left between them. Germline CDR1 WSHSY, CDR2 SAAADI. The CDR3 is 11 amino acids. The CDR3 reads CASSQNYEQYF. CDR3 nucleotides: TGCGCCAGCAGTCAGAACTACGAGCAGTACTTC.

J is TRBJ2-5 and V is TRBV7-9; D remains unclear. This CDR3 contains 14 residues. V lost 0 bases, J lost 4 bases, and 9 bases lay in between. Germline values: CDR1 SEHNR, CDR2 FQNEAQ (reference sequence). The CDR3 DNA reads as TGTGCCAGCAGCTTAGCGCTAGTGGTAGAGACCCAGTACTTC. It yields the protein CASSLALVVETQYF.

The V and J genes are TRBV30 and TRBJ1-5; maybe TRBD1 (6 bases). This CDR3 is built from 12 residues. Germline V gene sequence: CDR1 GTSNPN, CDR2 SVGIG (reference sequence). The ends were cut back, 5 bases at V and 7 bases at J, with 12 bases in the middle. The DNA of the CDR3 is TGTGCCTGGGGCCAGGGGAGACAGCCCCAGCATTTT. Protein: CAWGQGRQPQHF.

In nucleotides, the CDR3 is TGTGCCAGCAGTAAACTAGCGGGGGTTTACAATGAGCAGTTCTTC. Amino acid sequence: CASSKLAGVYNEQFF. The genes are TRBV7-3 and TRBJ2-1, with TRBD2 matching 11 bases. Per germline, CDR1 SGHTA and CDR2 FQGTGA. The CDR3 has 15 residues. After removal of 6 bases from V and 4 bases from J, the junction contained 5 bases not matched to a gene.

The rearrangement joins TRBV6-6 to TRBJ2-3, with TRBD1 matching over 8 bases. This CDR3 contains 15 residues. Trimming removed 6 bases from V and 8 bases from J; junction bases left unmatched: 13. Looked up from germline, CDR1 is MNHNY and CDR2 is SVGAGI (reference sequence). The CDR3 DNA is TGTGCCAGCAGCACCACCGGGACAGGCCACGTTACGCAGTATTTT. The encoded protein is CASSTTGTGHVTQYF.

V gene TRBV6-5 combines with J gene TRBJ1-1, with D hard to call. V was clipped by 0 bases and J by 2 bases, with 7 bases between them. CDR1 and CDR2 (germline): MNHEY, SVGAGI. This CDR3 is built from 14 residues. The CDR3 bases are TGTGCCAGCAGTTACTCGAGCGTAAACACTGAAGCTTTCTTT. Translating gives CASSYSSVNTEAFF.

The chain is built from TRBV7-9 and TRBJ2-7, with TRBD2 as a possible D gene (5 bases). The germline V gene encodes CDR1 SEHNR and CDR2 FQNEAQ (reference sequence). V was clipped by 5 bases and J by 2 bases, with 19 bases between them. CDR3 length equals 16 residues. The CDR3 DNA follows: TGTGCCAGCAGCCCGAATGAGGGTCCGAACACCTACGAGCAGTACTTC. Translated, it gives CASSPNEGPNTYEQYF.

V is TRBV5-6 and J is TRBJ2-7; tentative D call: TRBD2 (5 bases). The ends were cut back, 2 bases at V and 0 bases at J, with 12 bases in the middle. Looked up from germline, CDR1 is SGHDT and CDR2 is YYEEEE. The CDR3 is 15 amino acids. The CDR3 spells CASSLRTGISYEQYF. In DNA, the CDR3 is TGTGCCAGCAGCTTAAGGACCGGGATCTCCTACGAGCAGTACTTC.

The chain recombines TRBV15 with TRBJ1-4; D is uncertain. Trimming shortened V by 0 bases and J by 13 bases, and 15 bases separated the two germline ends. Germline V gives CDR1 LNHNV, CDR2 YYDKDF (reference sequence). The CDR3 runs 14 residues. The CDR3 sequence: CATSREMIQGGLFF. The CDR3, as DNA: TGTGCCACCAGCAGAGAAATGATACAAGGTGGACTGTTTTTT.

V and J are TRBV7-9 and TRBJ2-3; 8 bases agree with TRBD2. The germline gives CDR1 SEHNR, CDR2 FQNEAQ (reference sequence). The CDR3 sequence is 17 residues long. J lost 1 base, V lost 6 bases, and 12 bases had no gene match. The CDR3: CASSPFSSGGRTDTQYF. DNA for the CDR3: TGTGCCAGCAGTCCGTTCAGCAGCGGGGGACGCACAGATACGCAGTATTTT.